This T cell receptor beta chain was recovered during a study of blood T cell dynamics during melanoma immunotherapy. The wider study: Patients with metastatic melanoma got pembrolizumab or nivolumab-ipilimumab as first-line care.

On this clone itself: Its antigen is as yet unknown.

The CDR3 extends over 14 amino acids. Looked up from germline, CDR1 is SGHVS and CDR2 is FNYEAQ. Trimming removed 3 bases from V and 4 bases from J, with 13 bases in between. Broader study findings: At W3, later disease-control patients showed bifurcated PBMC repertoire changes, unlike progressors.

Profiling relied on immunoSEQ multiplex PCR, and the TCRdb table lists in-frame clones only, not all of them. The table includes 14,000 to 15,000 clones, roughly 85% detected once. Stated time point: week 3, after first cycle of checkpoint inhibitor. Disease control meant complete response, partial response or stable disease at 12 weeks. Patients had no prior systemic cancer treatment, immunosuppressants or other active cancers. This chain uses TRBV7-6 with TRBJ2-7, with TRBD1 as a possible D gene (6 bases). The specimen comprised blood, sampled from a patient treated with checkpoint blockade. This receptor was identified in a human donor with melanoma. The CDR3: CASSFRDNPYEQYF. The DNA for the CDR3 is TGTGCCAGCAGCTTCCGGGACAACCCTTACGAGCAGTACTTC.